The 13 T cell receptor beta chains given below trace back to one sample, sequenced in a study of T cells expressing NK-cell markers. Each CDR3 protein gets one entry in TCRdb, which reprocessed the 5' RACE reads and gives no DNA. This listing includes 150,000 to 200,000 distinct CDR3 sequences. The sample comprised blood T cells: a sorted CD56 or NKG2C T cell subset, CD4+ or CD8+ T cells, or bulk PBMC T cells (not recorded which). The receptor source for this set is a woman between 18 and 70 years old in good health.

The chain recombines TRBV7-9 with TRBJ2-1; the D call of TRBD1 rests on TCRdb alone, since no DNA is present to check it. Looked up from germline, CDR1 is SEHNR and CDR2 is FQNEAQ (reference sequence). There are 16 residues in the CDR3. This chain's CDR3 is CASSPRPDYSYNEQFF. Based on the CDR3 plus reference TRBV7-9 and TRBJ2-1, the full variable domain is DTGVSQNPRHKITKRGQNVTFRCDPISEHNRLYWYRQTLGQGPEFLTYFQNEAQLEKSRLLSDRFSAERPKGSFSTLEIQRTEQGDSAMYLCASSPRPDYSYNEQFFGPGTRLTVL.

The chain has TRBV10-2 and TRBJ1-4; no DNA is available, so the TRBD1 call from TCRdb remains unchecked. The CDR3 sequence is 15 residues long. Germline values: CDR1 WSHSY, CDR2 SAAADI. CDR3: CASRLPGQLNEKLFF.

This rearrangement joins TRBV5-1 to TRBJ1-2; TCRdb picks TRBD1, but there is no DNA to check that call. The CDR3 is 15 amino acids. Germline loops: CDR1 SGHRS, CDR2 YFSETQ. CDR3 loop: CASSSGWDSLEGYTF.

The chain combines TRBV10-3 with TRBJ2-7; TCRdb's D gene call, TRBD1, goes unchecked for lack of DNA. From germline, CDR1 is ENHRY and CDR2 SYGVKD. The CDR3 is 11 residues long. CDR3 in amino acids: CASADSYEQYF.

The gene calls are TRBV5-4 and TRBJ2-2; TCRdb picks TRBD1, but there is no DNA to check that call. Germline V gives CDR1 SGHNT, CDR2 YYREEE (reference sequence). This CDR3 has 16 residues. CDR3 protein: CASSVGGDVGTGELFF.

The gene calls are TRBV7-9 and TRBJ1-1; TCRdb reports TRBD1, a call that lacks DNA to check it against. CDR1 SEHNR and CDR2 FQNEAQ come from the germline V gene (reference sequence). The CDR3 runs 16 residues. Here the CDR3 reads CASSSTGGAWDTEAFF.

The genes are TRBV20-1 and TRBJ2-1. The germline gives CDR1 DFQATT, CDR2 SNEGSKA (reference sequence). The CDR3 sequence is 14 residues long. The CDR3 loop is CSAKRREFYNEQFF.

The chain has TRBV7-8 and TRBJ1-5; TCRdb's D gene call, TRBD1, goes unchecked for lack of DNA. Germline CDR1 and CDR2: SGHVS and FQNEAQ. The CDR3 consists of 16 residues. CDR3 sequence: CASSLGGARSNQPQHF.

This sequence joins TRBV10-3 and TRBJ1-2; the D call of TRBD1 rests on TCRdb alone, since no DNA is present to check it. Germline V gene sequence: CDR1 ENHRY, CDR2 SYGVKD. CDR3 length: 13 amino acids. The CDR3 protein is CAINEEGARSYTF.

This chain connects TRBV12-3 or TRBV12-4 to TRBJ1-2. This CDR3 is 14 amino acids long. CDR3 amino acids: CASSQAGVLGGYTF.

The chain employs TRBV13 and TRBJ1-4; there is no DNA to check the TCRdb D call of TRBD1. The CDR3 is 12 amino acids. The V gene's germline CDR1 is PRHDT and CDR2 FYEKMQ (reference sequence). CDR3 sequence: CASSLTTGGLFF.

The V and J genes are TRBV7-6 and TRBJ1-6; TCRdb lists TRBD1, though no DNA is available to test this call. Germline CDR1 is SGHVS and CDR2 is FNYEAQ. The CDR3 is 13 residues long. The CDR3 is CASSLVGDSPLHF. The full variable domain, with the rest looked up from reference TRBV7-6 and TRBJ1-6, is GAGVSQSPRYKVTKRGQDVALRCDPISGHVSLYWYRQALGQGPEFLTYFNYEAQQDKSGLPNDRFSAERPEGSISTLTIQRTEQRDSAMYRCASSLVGDSPLHFGNGTRLTVT.

The V gene is TRBV28, the J gene TRBJ2-3; TCRdb's D gene call, TRBD2, goes unchecked for lack of DNA. Germline V CDR1 and CDR2: MDHEN, SYDVKM. The CDR3 totals 16 residues. The CDR3 loop is CASSLSAGGLTDTQYF.